This record covers a single T cell receptor (beta chain). Adults between roughly 18 and 89 years of age took part from about two dozen US areas. Participants had their cohort set by participant-reported clinical history. How the authors handled the data: Quantification of nucleated cells was approximated via reference gene primer amplification. The protocol was immunoSEQ multiplex PCR, while the TCRdb copy is restricted to in-frame clones and leaves out a portion. V, J and clone size derive from that table, while D and trimming were established from the DNA sequence. The sample consists of some 300,000 clones, nearly 90% of them appearing once. This sample stems from a study of blood T cell repertoires in COVID-19. Turning to the study itself: Sources were T cells, B-cell-depleted T cells, or PBMCs; the material itself was cDNA or gDNA.

V lost 5 bases, J lost 9 bases, and 10 bases stayed unmatched. The germline gives CDR1 LNHDA, CDR2 SQIVND (reference sequence). The CDR3 is 15 amino acids. Sequencing was performed on PBMCs or T cells enriched from blood (not recorded which). This clonotype originated in a young woman with acute COVID-19. This chain uses TRBV19 with TRBJ1-4, with 9 bases identical to TRBD1. CDR3 DNA: TGTGCCAGTAGTCAAGAACCGGGACAGGGAAAAAAACTGTTTTTT. Protein product: CASSQEPGQGKKLFF.